What follows describes a single T cell receptor beta chain. This sample is drawn from a study of T cell responses to AZD1222 COVID-19 vaccine. TCRdb keeps only in-frame clones here, not all; method: immunoSEQ multiplex PCR. The sample holds fewer than 200,000 clones; just over 90% are singletons and the top ten take 4.4%. Per germline, CDR1 MNHEY and CDR2 SVGAGI. J gave up 6 bases and V 6 bases, and 8 bases lay outside the gene matches. The CDR3 is 13 residues long. Specimen: peripheral blood, collected on day 0 of MenACWY control vaccination. The chain links TRBV6-5 to TRBJ2-7; 7 nucleotides match TRBD1. This TCR was sampled from an adult in good health. The CDR3 nucleotides read TGTGCCAGCAGGTGGACAGGTGTGGCCGAGCAGTACTTC. Amino acid sequence: CASRWTGVAEQYF.